The next 11 T cell receptor beta chains were all read from a single sample in a study of glioma-infiltrating T cells after dendritic cell vaccination (dated by TCRdb to about 2016). The time point label on this specimen signifies: after dendritic cell vaccination, including at tumor progression/relapse. The protocol used for the library was the immunoSEQ multiplex PCR assay. Here the immuneACCESS table is served through TCRdb, limited to in-frame sequences with V and J called. Missing clones are a known gap in these copies; in checked studies unresolved V genes cover under half, and the rest lacks a known reason. Counted in this sample were about 50,000 clones; 89% of them appeared once. The top ten constitute around 5% of the sample. The material was blood, obtained after dendritic cell vaccination. The receptors derive from a human donor with glioblastoma.

This chain links TRBV28 with TRBJ2-1; D perhaps matches TRBD2 (5 bases). The V end lost 8 bases, the J end lost 7 bases, and 9 bases lay between the germline ends. The CDR3 has 11 amino acids. CDR1 is MDHEN and CDR2 is SYDVKM in the germline V gene. The CDR3, as DNA: TGTGCCAGCCTAGCTATAAATGAGCAGTTCTTC. Protein product: CASLAINEQFF.

Only one count was recorded for this clone. The gene calls are TRBV7-9 and TRBJ1-2; the D gene is possibly TRBD1 (5 bases). CDR1 is SEHNR, CDR2 FQNEAQ, per germline (reference sequence). CDR3 length: 13 amino acids. Trimming shortened V by 3 bases and J by 8 bases, and 13 bases separated the two germline ends. CDR3 in amino acids: CASSLRGLGGYTF. CDR3 in DNA: TGTGCCAGCAGCTTGAGGGGACTCGGAGGCTACACCTTC.

The chain uses TRBV7-6 and TRBJ2-2; 14 bases fit TRBD2. The V and J ends lost 4 bases and 0 bases, in that order; junction bases with no gene match: 10. Per the germline V gene, CDR1 is SGHVS and CDR2 is FNYEAQ. CDR3 size: 20 residues. The CDR3 nucleotides are TGTGCCAGCAGCTCCATAGGGGGGACTAGCGGGAGTTCGAACACCGGGGAGCTGTTTTTT. It specifies CASSSIGGTSGSSNTGELFF.

In DNA, the CDR3 is TGTGCCAGCAGTTTAAGGACAGGGCACACTGAAGCTTTCTTT. Encoded protein: CASSLRTGHTEAFF. The chain combines TRBV27 with TRBJ1-1, with TRBD1 matching over 8 bases. The ends lost 2 bases at V and 3 bases at J; junction bases unmatched: 2. Germline CDR1 reads MNHEY; CDR2 reads SMNVEV (reference sequence). CDR3 length: 14 residues.

The chain combines TRBV19 with TRBJ2-7; the D gene is possibly TRBD2 (6 bases). The CDR3 runs 14 residues. From germline, CDR1 is LNHDA and CDR2 SQIVND (reference sequence). The V gene lost 5 bases and the J gene lost 3 bases, with 14 bases spanning the gap. The CDR3: CASSGGTFHYEQYF. CDR3 DNA: TGTGCCAGTAGTGGCGGGACTTTCCACTACGAGCAGTACTTC.

The chain has TRBV6-6 and TRBJ1-1; D gene unclear. V lost 1 base, J lost 1 base, and 10 bases lay in between. This CDR3 region has 15 residues. In germline, CDR1 is MNHNY, CDR2 SVGAGI (reference sequence). CDR3 DNA sequence: TGTGCCAGCAGTTACTACCCCCTACCGAACACTGAAGCTTTCTTT. Its protein product is CASSYYPLPNTEAFF.

The gene calls are TRBV27 and TRBJ2-3; 7 positions agree with TRBD2. The CDR3 length is 14 residues. Germline V gene sequence: CDR1 MNHEY, CDR2 SMNVEV (reference sequence). Losses at the gene ends were 6 bases for V and 4 bases for J; bases not matched to a gene: 7. The CDR3 here is CASSPSAGADTQYF. For the CDR3, the DNA is TGTGCCAGCAGCCCTTCCGCGGGAGCAGATACGCAGTATTTT.

The rearrangement links TRBV27 to TRBJ2-7; 8 bases fit TRBD2. CDR3 length equals 15 residues. Germline V gene lookup returns CDR1 MNHEY and CDR2 SMNVEV (reference sequence). With V trimmed by 4 bases and J by 5 bases, 10 bases remained unmatched. CDR3 in amino acids: CASSSVGGGLHEQYF. As DNA, the CDR3 is TGTGCCAGCAGTTCAGTGGGCGGGGGGTTACACGAGCAGTACTTC.

The CDR3 loop reads CASTREPGGIYEQYF. DNA for the CDR3: TGCGCCAGCACGAGAGAGCCGGGGGGAATCTACGAGCAGTACTTC. The chain is built from TRBV5-1 and TRBJ2-7, with 7 bases matching TRBD2. V dropped 6 bases and J dropped 3; count of bases not matched to a gene: 12. The CDR3 sequence is 15 residues long. CDR1 is SGHRS, CDR2 YFSETQ, per germline.

V gene TRBV7-9 combines with J gene TRBJ1-6, with D possibly TRBD1 on 6 matching bases. The length of the CDR3 is 14 residues. Germline V gene lookup returns CDR1 SEHNR and CDR2 FQNEAQ (reference sequence). Trimming removed 3 bases from V and 8 bases from J, with 11 bases in between. In nucleotides, the CDR3 is TGTGCCAGCAGCTTGACAGGATTCTATTCACCCCTCCACTTT. Amino acid sequence: CASSLTGFYSPLHF.

The V gene is TRBV2, the J gene TRBJ2-5; D perhaps matches TRBD2 (6 bases). Per the germline V gene, CDR1 is SNHLY and CDR2 is FYNNEI. The CDR3 has 14 residues. The V gene lost 6 bases and the J gene lost 2 bases, with 13 bases spanning the gap. The CDR3 loop is CASRIAGTQETQYF. CDR3 DNA: TGTGCCAGCAGGATCGCAGGGACTCAAGAGACCCAGTACTTC.